Following are 28 T cell receptor beta chains from one sample sequenced in a study of long-term antiretroviral therapy in people with HIV. The immunoSEQ assay was v3.0, run at survey level. Clones were read by immunoSEQ multiplex PCR, and TCRdb kept only the in-frame ones, dropping some. The sample comprises about 31,000 clones, roughly 77% of which are singletons, and more than 3% rests with the top ten. The starting material was unsorted PBMCs, obtained 1.9 years after starting antiretroviral therapy. The receptors here all came from a man younger than 35 with HIV.

J is TRBJ2-7 and V is TRBV11-2, with D perhaps TRBD1 or TRBD2 (5 bases each). The CDR3 sequence is 14 residues long. Trimming removed 3 bases at V and 1 base at J, with 10 bases between. In germline, CDR1 is SGHAT, CDR2 FQNNGV. Here the CDR3 reads CASSFRGPSYEQYF. CDR3 nucleotide sequence: TGTGCCAGCAGCTTCCGGGGCCCTTCCTACGAGCAGTACTTC.

The chain links TRBV9 to TRBJ2-5; 12 bases line up with TRBD1. V shed 0 bases, J shed 4 bases, and the junction held 4 bases outside the gene matches. Germline assignment: CDR1 SGDLS and CDR2 YYNGEE. CDR3 length: 16 residues. CDR3: CASSVVGTGGAETQYF. CDR3 in DNA: TGTGCCAGCAGCGTAGTGGGGACAGGGGGCGCAGAGACCCAGTACTTC.

This chain uses TRBV11-2 with TRBJ2-3; 12 positions agree with TRBD2. V lost 0 bases to trimming and J lost 6 bases; unmatched junction nucleotides: 7. CDR1 is SGHAT and CDR2 is FQNNGV in the germline V gene. CDR3 length equals 17 residues. The CDR3 region is CASSLDLASGGDDTQYF. The CDR3 nucleotides read TGTGCCAGCAGCTTAGACCTAGCTAGCGGGGGGGATGATACGCAGTATTTT. The variable domain in full, with the rest retrieved from reference TRBV11-2 and TRBJ2-3, is EAGVAQSPRYKIIEKRQSVAFWCNPISGHATLYWYQQILGQGPKLLIQFQNNGVVDDSQLPKDRFSAERLKGVDSTLKIQPAKLEDSAVYLCASSLDLASGGDDTQYFGPGTRLTVL.

CDR3 coding DNA: TGTGCCAGCAGCCTTGGAGCTTTTTCACAGGCGGCCTACGAGCAGTACTTC. It codes for CASSLGAFSQAAYEQYF. The chain uses TRBV5-6 and TRBJ2-7, with D perhaps TRBD1 (5 bases). Germline CDR1 SGHDT, CDR2 YYEEEE. V lost 4 bases and J 2 bases, leaving 22 bases between the germline ends. CDR3 length: 17 amino acids.

This chain connects TRBV5-1 to TRBJ2-5; TRBD1 agrees at 10 bases. Per germline, CDR1 SGHRS and CDR2 YFSETQ. The trim removed 4 bases at V and 1 base at J, leaving 4 bases unmatched. CDR3 length: 15 amino acids. Here the CDR3 reads CASSPWTGGQETQYF. As DNA, the CDR3 is TGCGCCAGCAGCCCCTGGACAGGGGGCCAAGAGACCCAGTACTTC.

J is TRBJ2-1 and V is TRBV7-2, with TRBD2 as a possible D gene (5 bases). From germline, CDR1 is SGHTA and CDR2 FQGNSA. The CDR3 loop spans 15 amino acids. The V and J ends lost 2 bases and 4 bases respectively, with 12 bases between them. Written as DNA, the CDR3 is TGTGCCAGCAGCTTAAGCCTCGGGGAATACAATGAGCAGTTCTTC. Amino acids: CASSLSLGEYNEQFF.

V and J are TRBV5-1 and TRBJ1-1; D is unclear. In germline, CDR1 is SGHRS, CDR2 YFSETQ. The CDR3 has 14 amino acids. V lost 3 bases to trimming and J lost 1 base, with 10 bases between them. CDR3 bases: TGCGCCAGCAGCTCCCGGGATCCGAACACTGAAGCTTTCTTT. As protein: CASSSRDPNTEAFF.

V usage is TRBV18 and J usage is TRBJ1-3; D ambiguous. Germline V gene lookup returns CDR1 KGHSH and CDR2 LQKENI. This CDR3 has 14 residues. V gave up 8 bases and J gave up 0 bases, with 11 bases separating them. The CDR3 is CASRDERSGNTIYF. CDR3 in DNA: TGTGCCAGCCGCGACGAACGCTCTGGAAACACCATATATTTT.

The chain is built from TRBV5-4 and TRBJ2-1; D is possibly TRBD1 or TRBD2 (6 bases each). Germline lookup yields CDR1 SGHNT and CDR2 YYREEE (reference sequence). The CDR3 contains 15 residues. Trimming removed 3 bases at V and 4 bases at J, with 14 bases between. The CDR3 loop reads CASSYGGQRYNEQFF. The CDR3 DNA sequence: TGTGCCAGCAGCTACGGGGGCCAGAGATACAATGAGCAGTTCTTC.

The chain recombines TRBV7-9 with TRBJ1-3; 10 bases match TRBD1. V lost 1 base to trimming and J lost 0 bases; unmatched junction nucleotides: 3. CDR1 is SEHNR and CDR2 is FQNEAQ in the germline V gene (reference sequence). The CDR3 loop spans 17 amino acids. The DNA of the CDR3 is TGTGCCAGCAGCTTAGGACAGGGGGCCATCTCTGGAAACACCATATATTTT. Translation gives CASSLGQGAISGNTIYF.

This chain joins TRBV6-4 and TRBJ1-6; 7 bases are shared with TRBD1. The CDR3 has 14 amino acids. Germline CDR1 and CDR2: MRHNA and SNTAGT. The J segment lost 7 bases and the V segment lost 6 bases, leaving 6 bases of the junction unmatched. Here the CDR3 reads CASREQGINSPLHF. The CDR3 nucleotides read TGTGCCAGCAGGGAACAGGGGATCAATTCACCCCTCCACTTT.

The chain employs TRBV28 and TRBJ2-7; D is unresolved. Deletions cut 6 bases from V and 4 bases from J, with 7 bases between. The germline gives CDR1 MDHEN, CDR2 SYDVKM. The CDR3 sequence is 11 residues long. The CDR3 loop is CASRGEYEQYF. DNA of the CDR3: TGTGCCAGCAGAGGCGAGTACGAGCAGTACTTC.

This clone was picked up a small number of times. The chain has TRBV29-1 and TRBJ1-2, with D possibly matching TRBD1 (5 bases). Germline CDR1 reads SQVTM; CDR2 reads ANQGSEA. Trimming pared 4 bases from V and 4 bases from J, leaving 7 bases between. The CDR3 covers 11 residues. DNA of the CDR3: TGCAGCGTTGGGCAGGGCTATGGCTACACCTTC. Translation gives CSVGQGYGYTF.

This rearrangement joins TRBV2 to TRBJ1-5; no firm D call. The CDR3 consists of 16 residues. Germline values: CDR1 SNHLY, CDR2 FYNNEI. With 7 bases removed from V and 7 bases from J, the gap between germline ends came to 23 bases. CDR3 DNA: TGTGCCAGCAATTCGGGAGCGGGTGGCTTCGGGCAGCCCCAGCATTTT. This sequence encodes CASNSGAGGFGQPQHF.

The chain employs TRBV6-6 and TRBJ2-5; 7 bases align to TRBD2. CDR1 is MNHNY, CDR2 SVGAGI, per germline (reference sequence). Trimming took 1 base from V and 3 from J; bases not matched to a gene: 2. The CDR3 has 14 amino acids. The CDR3: CASSYWGGKETQYF. As DNA, the CDR3 is TGTGCCAGCAGTTACTGGGGGGGAAAAGAGACCCAGTACTTC.

This clone was detected once. The CDR3 bases are TGTGCCACCAGCAGAGGGGGAGATACCCGCACAGATACGCAGTATTTT. This translates into CATSRGGDTRTDTQYF. This sequence joins TRBV15 and TRBJ2-3, with D perhaps TRBD2 (5 bases). The CDR3 spans 16 residues. Trimming took 1 base from V and 1 from J, leaving 12 bases between them. The germline V gene encodes CDR1 LNHNV and CDR2 YYDKDF (reference sequence). Combining the CDR3 with reference TRBV15 and TRBJ2-3 gives the whole variable domain DAMVIQNPRYQVTQFGKPVTLSCSQTLNHNVMYWYQQKSSQAPKLLFHYYDKDFNNEADTPDNFQSRRPNTSFCFLDIRSPGLGDTAMYLCATSRGGDTRTDTQYFGPGTRLTVL.

This clone was picked up a small number of times. CDR3 nucleotides: TGTGCCAGCAGGAGGTTAATGAACACTGAAGCTTTCTTT. Its protein product is CASRRLMNTEAFF. V gene TRBV6-1 combines with J gene TRBJ1-1; D gene uncertain. Between the trimmed V and J ends, which lost 6 bases and 0 bases, there was a span of 8 bases. CDR1 and CDR2 from the germline V gene are MNHNS and SASEGT. This CDR3 is built from 13 residues.

In this sample, this clone turned up a few times. This chain links TRBV7-9 with TRBJ1-2; no clear D gene. There are 10 residues in the CDR3. V was trimmed by 8 bases and J by 3 bases, leaving 4 bases between them. The germline V gene has CDR1 SEHNR and CDR2 FQNEAQ (reference sequence). The CDR3 bases are TGTGCCAGCGGCGACTATGGCTACACCTTC. Translated: CASGDYGYTF.

This rearrangement joins TRBV10-3 to TRBJ2-1; possible D gene TRBD2, 5 bases. Germline CDR1 reads ENHRY; CDR2 reads SYGVKD. This CDR3 spans 15 amino acids. V was cut by 2 bases and J by 0 bases, with 8 bases left in between. The CDR3 loop reads CAISERDPSYNEQFF. The CDR3 DNA sequence: TGTGCCATCAGTGAGCGGGATCCCTCCTACAATGAGCAGTTCTTC.

This chain connects TRBV7-3 to TRBJ2-1; TRBD1 or TRBD2 may be the D gene (5 bases each). Germline V gene sequence: CDR1 SGHTA, CDR2 FQGTGA. V lost 1 base and J 4 bases, leaving 11 bases between the germline ends. The CDR3 runs 15 residues. CDR3 nucleotide sequence: TGTGCCAGCAGCTTAATTGGCAGGGAGTACAATGAGCAGTTCTTC. Translating gives CASSLIGREYNEQFF.

There are a few counts of this clone. The V gene is TRBV7-9, the J gene TRBJ1-6, with D uncertain. The CDR3 totals 17 residues. V gave up 3 bases and J gave up 1 base, with 13 bases separating them. Germline loops: CDR1 SEHNR, CDR2 FQNEAQ (reference sequence). The CDR3 protein is CASSLGLRSSYNSPLHF. The CDR3 DNA reads as TGTGCCAGCAGCTTGGGCTTGAGGAGTTCCTATAATTCACCCCTCCACTTT.

This sequence joins TRBV7-9 and TRBJ1-1; the match to TRBD1 covers 7 bases. Germline CDR1 reads SEHNR; CDR2 reads FQNEAQ (reference sequence). This CDR3 is built from 14 residues. J was trimmed by 5 bases and V by 7 bases; bases with no gene match: 10. The CDR3 nucleotides read TGTGCCAGCACCCTCATAACAGGGGAAACTGAAGCTTTCTTT. Amino acids: CASTLITGETEAFF.

This rearrangement joins TRBV19 to TRBJ2-3; 8 nucleotides agree with TRBD1. V shed 3 bases, J shed 0 bases, and the junction held 11 bases outside the gene matches. The CDR3 loop spans 18 amino acids. Germline assignment: CDR1 LNHDA and CDR2 SQIVND (reference sequence). CDR3 in amino acids: CASSIRQGASLSTDTQYF. The CDR3 DNA follows: TGTGCCAGTAGTATCCGGCAGGGGGCGAGCCTTAGCACAGATACGCAGTATTTT.

This clone was counted between two and nine times. This sequence joins TRBV7-9 and TRBJ1-1, with D possibly TRBD1 on 5 matching bases. CDR1 is SEHNR, CDR2 FQNEAQ, per germline (reference sequence). V was trimmed by 5 bases and J by 3 bases, leaving 22 bases between them. The CDR3 extends over 17 amino acids. In DNA form, the CDR3 reads TGTGCCAGCAGCAACGCGGGGAGGGGCGGGGCGGACACTGAAGCTTTCTTT. Translating it yields CASSNAGRGGADTEAFF.

This sequence joins TRBV6-5 and TRBJ2-7, with D maybe TRBD1 (6 bases). This CDR3 contains 13 residues. The germline CDR1 and CDR2 sequences are MNHEY and SVGAGI. Trimming took 4 bases from V and 6 from J, leaving 13 bases between them. In nucleotides, the CDR3 is TGTGCCAGCAGTTTCCTTACAGGGAGCGAGCAGTACTTC. It encodes CASSFLTGSEQYF.

The chain carries TRBV5-1 and TRBJ2-2, with a weak D call TRBD2 (5 bases). V was cut by 4 bases and J by 4 bases, with 11 bases left in between. Germline lookup yields CDR1 SGHRS and CDR2 YFSETQ. The CDR3 is made up of 14 amino acids. CDR3 nucleotide sequence: TGCGCCAGCAGCCCGCATCGGGGCACCGGGGAGCTGTTTTTT. It is translated as CASSPHRGTGELFF.

The chain employs TRBV7-3 and TRBJ2-5, with 7 positions matching TRBD1. Germline V CDR1 and CDR2: SGHTA, FQGTGA. This CDR3 spans 14 amino acids. V trimming: 5 bases; J trimming: 1 base; junction bases outside the gene matches: 4. Written as DNA, the CDR3 is TGTGCCAGCAGCGCCGGGACAGCCCAAGAGACCCAGTACTTC. Translation: CASSAGTAQETQYF.

This chain connects TRBV28 to TRBJ1-3, with a possible D match to TRBD1 (6 bases). V gave up 3 bases and J gave up 0 bases, with 24 bases separating them. CDR3 size: 20 residues. The germline V gene has CDR1 MDHEN and CDR2 SYDVKM. This CDR3 reads CASSFSPTGPSLTSGNTIYF. CDR3 bases: TGTGCCAGCAGTTTTTCCCCGACAGGCCCTAGCCTTACCTCTGGAAACACCATATATTTT. The full variable domain, with the rest looked up from reference TRBV28 and TRBJ1-3, is DVKVTQSSRYLVKRTGEKVFLECVQDMDHENMFWYRQDPGLGLRLIYFSYDVKMKEKGDIPEGYSVSREKKERFSLILESASTNQTSMYLCASSFSPTGPSLTSGNTIYFGEGSWLTVV.